What follows describes a single T cell receptor (beta chain). CDR1 DFQATT and CDR2 SNEGSKA come from the germline V gene (reference sequence). This CDR3 has 12 amino acids. Trimming left V 6 bases short and J 2 bases short, with 11 bases between. This sample was taken from a study of blood T cells in healthy people across ages. A second PCR, run for roughly 7 to 12 cycles, used a sample-barcoded 5' primer plus a J-beta primer mix. Using its own MiXCR run on the 5' RACE reads, TCRdb lists one record per CDR3 protein. The sample has over 1.5 million distinct CDR3 sequences; around 48% are singletons. The sequence derives from a woman aged 40 to 50 in good health. This rearrangement joins TRBV20-1 to TRBJ2-7; TRBD1 is a possible D gene (5 bases). The sequencing input was blood. This CDR3 is CSARARAYEQYF. CDR3 nucleotide sequence: TGCAGTGCCAGGGCCAGGGCCTACGAGCAGTACTTC.